This T cell receptor (beta chain) was sequenced in a study of blood T cell repertoires in COVID-19. The ends lost 1 base at V and 6 bases at J; junction bases unmatched: 8. Germline-derived CDR1 and CDR2 are LGHNA and YNFKEQ. This CDR3 is 16 amino acids long. Participants had their cohort set by participant-reported clinical history. Using immunoSEQ multiplex PCR, the repertoire was profiled, and TCRdb retains in-frame clones only, with some absent. The sample comprises around 250,000 clones, 80% to 90% of which are singletons, and 3% to 3.5% rests with the top ten. The rearrangement uses TRBV4-2 and TRBJ1-4; 7 bases align to TRBD1. Sequencing was done on a sample of PBMCs or T cells enriched from blood (not recorded which). The origin of this receptor is a woman aged 40 to 55 who had been exposed to COVID-19. This CDR3 reads CASSQVPGTAYEKLFF. CDR3 sequence (DNA): TGTGCCAGCAGCCAAGTGCCAGGGACAGCCTATGAAAAACTGTTTTTT.